These 23 T cell receptor beta chains share one sample of origin, sequenced in a study of cytomegalovirus exposure and HLA in healthy donors listed by TCRdb under 2017. The method was the immunoSEQ multiplex PCR assay. For the multiplex PCR, a mixture combining 60 forward primers for TCR Vbeta segments and 13 reverse primers for TCR Jbeta segments was used. The immuneACCESS repertoire file appears here via TCRdb, limited to in-frame rearrangements. These files lack a portion of the clones; in checked studies, under half of the deficit traces to unresolved V genes, and the cause of the others is not known. The sample table shows some 120,000 clones, and 65% to 80% are seen once. The ten biggest clones cover less than 3% of the sample. Sequenced input: PBMCs. The source of these receptors is a female donor in good health and CMV-seronegative.

The V call is TRBV5-4, the J call TRBJ2-2; 7 bases agree with TRBD2. The V and J ends lost 4 bases and 1 base, in that order; junction bases with no gene match: 4. Germline values: CDR1 SGHNT, CDR2 YYREEE (reference sequence). There are 15 residues in the CDR3. The CDR3 DNA reads as TGTGCCAGCAGCGGGGGAGGGATGAACACCGGGGAGCTGTTTTTT. It is translated as CASSGGGMNTGELFF.

This chain joins TRBV15 and TRBJ1-2; 7 positions match TRBD1. The CDR3 has 13 amino acids. V trimming: 6 bases; J trimming: 3 bases; junction bases outside the gene matches: 4. Germline CDR1 LNHNV, CDR2 YYDKDF (reference sequence). CDR3 nucleotides: TGTGCCACCAGGACAGGGTCGGACTATGGCTACACCTTC. Its translation is CATRTGSDYGYTF.

The gene calls are TRBV6-6 and TRBJ1-5, with D possibly being TRBD1 (6 bases). V was clipped by 6 bases and J by 5 bases, with 14 bases between them. Per germline, CDR1 MNHNY and CDR2 SVGAGI (reference sequence). CDR3 length: 14 amino acids. The CDR3 region is CASRKGQRDQPQHF. Here the CDR3 DNA reads TGTGCCAGCAGGAAGGGACAACGGGATCAGCCCCAGCATTTT.

This sequence joins TRBV4-2 and TRBJ2-1; the D gene is possibly TRBD2 (6 bases). Between the trimmed V and J ends, which lost 4 bases and 6 bases, there was a span of 16 bases. CDR1 is LGHNA and CDR2 is YNFKEQ in the germline V gene. This CDR3 contains 15 residues. CDR3 in amino acids: CASSRSGDSPNEQFF. For the CDR3, the DNA is TGTGCCAGCAGCCGTTCGGGGGACTCGCCCAATGAGCAGTTCTTC.

The chain has TRBV14 and TRBJ2-3; possible D gene TRBD1, 6 bases. V was trimmed by 5 bases and J by 3 bases, leaving 12 bases between them. Germline assignment: CDR1 SGHDN and CDR2 FVKESK. The CDR3 covers 14 residues. CDR3 sequence reads: CASSVRGGTDTQYF. CDR3 DNA: TGTGCCAGCAGCGTCAGGGGTGGAACAGATACGCAGTATTTT.

The gene calls are TRBV7-2 and TRBJ1-3; 9 nucleotides align to TRBD1. V dropped 4 bases and J dropped 5; count of bases not matched to a gene: 3. The length of the CDR3 is 14 residues. The germline V gene has CDR1 SGHTA and CDR2 FQGNSA. The CDR3 sequence is CASSSGQGRNTIYF. The CDR3 DNA follows: TGTGCCAGCAGCTCGGGACAGGGAAGAAACACCATATATTTT.

The chain uses TRBV4-2 and TRBJ2-3; tentative D call: TRBD2 (6 bases). V lost 0 bases, J lost 1 base, and 14 bases lay in between. CDR3 length equals 17 residues. Germline values: CDR1 LGHNA, CDR2 YNFKEQ. The CDR3 region is CASSQEVFPGGTDTQYF. CDR3 sequence (DNA): TGTGCCAGCAGCCAAGAGGTCTTTCCGGGAGGCACAGATACGCAGTATTTT.

The chain recombines TRBV30 with TRBJ2-2, with a tentative D call TRBD2 (5 bases). The V end was cut by 2 bases, the J end by 4 bases, with 8 bases between. CDR3 size: 13 residues. Germline V gives CDR1 GTSNPN, CDR2 SVGIG (reference sequence). The CDR3 DNA reads as TGTGCCTGGAGTTCCCGGGGCACCGGGGAGCTGTTTTTT. It encodes CAWSSRGTGELFF. The whole variable domain, filled in from reference TRBV30 and TRBJ2-2, reads SQTIHQWPATLVQPVGSPLSLECTVEGTSNPNLYWYRQAAGRGLQLLFYSVGIGQISSEVPQNLSASRPQDRQFILSSKKLLLSDSGFYLCAWSSRGTGELFFGEGSRLTVL.

This chain connects TRBV2 to TRBJ1-3, with D perhaps matching TRBD1 (5 bases). CDR1 and CDR2 from the germline V gene are SNHLY and FYNNEI. The V end was cut by 2 bases, the J end by 0 bases, with 8 bases between. CDR3 length: 15 amino acids. The CDR3 region is CASSEIDSSGNTIYF. In DNA, the CDR3 is TGTGCCAGCAGTGAAATAGACAGCTCTGGAAACACCATATATTTT.

This clone was found once. This chain uses TRBV6-1 with TRBJ1-6; D uncertain. V shed 2 bases and J shed 0 bases, with 14 bases lying between them. The CDR3 sequence is 18 residues long. Looked up from germline, CDR1 is MNHNS and CDR2 is SASEGT. The CDR3 DNA sequence: TGTGCCAGCAGTGAAAATTCGGACTGGAGCTCCTATAATTCACCCCTCCACTTT. Its translation is CASSENSDWSSYNSPLHF.

This chain connects TRBV9 to TRBJ2-1; tentatively, D is TRBD1 (5 bases). The germline CDR1 and CDR2 sequences are SGDLS and YYNGEE. V lost 3 bases, J lost 8 bases, and 15 bases lay in between. This CDR3 has 14 amino acids. The CDR3 DNA is TGTGCCAGCAGCGCAGGGAACTTGGCACATGAGCAGTTCTTC. This sequence encodes CASSAGNLAHEQFF.

CDR3: CASSYPGTGGGEQYF. CDR3 coding DNA: TGTGCCAGCAGTTACCCCGGGACAGGGGGTGGCGAGCAGTACTTC. The rearrangement joins TRBV6-5 to TRBJ2-7, with 11 bases matching TRBD1. CDR3 size: 15 residues. Trimming removed 2 bases from V and 6 bases from J; junction bases left unmatched: 6. The germline V gene encodes CDR1 MNHEY and CDR2 SVGAGI.

This clone was seen a handful of times. The chain employs TRBV7-9 and TRBJ1-1; weak D call: TRBD1 (6 bases). V lost 5 bases, J lost 7 bases, and 8 bases lay in between. Per the germline V gene, CDR1 is SEHNR and CDR2 is FQNEAQ (reference sequence). This CDR3 is 11 amino acids long. The chain's CDR3 is CASSRQVEAFF. CDR3 DNA sequence: TGTGCCAGCAGCAGACAGGTTGAAGCTTTCTTT.

The V call is TRBV7-2, the J call TRBJ2-3, with TRBD2 matching over 9 bases. CDR3 length: 16 residues. With 2 bases clipped from V and 5 bases from J, the junction kept 8 bases outside the gene matches. Looked up from germline, CDR1 is SGHTA and CDR2 is FQGNSA. For the CDR3, the DNA is TGTGCCAGCAGCTTAAGTGCGGGGGGGCCTCAAGATACGCAGTATTTT. Encoded protein: CASSLSAGGPQDTQYF. The full variable domain, with the rest looked up from reference TRBV7-2 and TRBJ2-3, is GAGVSQSPSNKVTEKGKDVELRCDPISGHTALYWYRQSLGQGLEFLIYFQGNSAPDKSGLPSDRFSAERTGGSVSTLTIQRTQQEDSAVYLCASSLSAGGPQDTQYFGPGTRLTVL.

This chain uses TRBV5-8 with TRBJ1-1; D is uncertain. CDR1 and CDR2 from the germline V gene are SGHTS and YDEGEE. This CDR3 region has 15 residues. V lost 0 bases to trimming and J lost 4 bases, with 13 bases between them. For the CDR3, the DNA is TGTGCCAGCAGCTTGGGGCTAGCGTGGCGCACTGAAGCTTTCTTT. Translation: CASSLGLAWRTEAFF.

This chain uses TRBV4-3 with TRBJ2-2, with 7 bases lining up with TRBD1. Losses at the gene ends were 5 bases for V and 5 bases for J; bases not matched to a gene: 8. Germline loops: CDR1 LGHNA, CDR2 YSLEER. CDR3 length: 15 amino acids. In DNA, the CDR3 is TGCGCCAGCAGCAACCGACCGGGACAGACCGGGGAGCTGTTTTTT. This codes for CASSNRPGQTGELFF.

V is TRBV4-3 and J is TRBJ2-1, with D perhaps matching TRBD2 (5 bases). V lost 0 bases, J lost 0 bases, and 9 bases lay in between. The CDR3 sequence is 16 residues long. Germline V gene lookup returns CDR1 LGHNA and CDR2 YSLEER. CDR3 sequence (DNA): TGCGCCAGCAGCCAAGATCTGCTAGCCTCCTACAATGAGCAGTTCTTC. Translation gives CASSQDLLASYNEQFF.

The gene calls are TRBV5-4 and TRBJ1-1, with D maybe TRBD1 (5 bases). V was pared by 6 bases and J by 5 bases, with 29 bases between. The CDR3 totals 18 residues. CDR1 and CDR2 from the germline V gene are SGHNT and YYREEE (reference sequence). CDR3 amino acids: CASNPDRIAGGSRTEAFF. Written as DNA, the CDR3 is TGTGCCAGCAACCCCGATCGTATTGCGGGGGGAAGTAGGACTGAAGCTTTCTTT.

This clone was detected a few times. The rearrangement joins TRBV6-5 to TRBJ1-1, with 7 bases lining up with TRBD1. The ends lost 0 bases at V and 3 bases at J; junction bases unmatched: 1. The length of the CDR3 is 14 residues. From germline, CDR1 is MNHEY and CDR2 SVGAGI. For the CDR3, the DNA is TGTGCCAGCAGTTACTCTAGGGGGCACACTGAAGCTTTCTTT. This codes for CASSYSRGHTEAFF.

This clone was seen only once. The chain employs TRBV27 and TRBJ1-5; 7 nucleotides line up with TRBD1. The CDR3 runs to 13 residues. Germline CDR1 reads MNHEY; CDR2 reads SMNVEV (reference sequence). V lost 6 bases, J lost 7 bases, and 6 bases stayed unmatched. The CDR3 nucleotides are TGTGCCAGCAGACAGGGGCCAGGACAGCCCCAGCATTTT. Amino acids: CASRQGPGQPQHF.

This clone was counted between two and nine times. V usage is TRBV6-6 and J usage is TRBJ1-1; 9 bases are a match to TRBD1. Germline CDR1 reads MNHNY; CDR2 reads SVGAGI (reference sequence). The ends lost 5 bases at V and 6 bases at J; junction bases unmatched: 7. The CDR3 contains 14 residues. In DNA form, the CDR3 reads TGTGCCAGCAGTGTCCGGGACAGGGTACCTGAAGCTTTCTTT. Translated: CASSVRDRVPEAFF.

The V call is TRBV5-5, the J call TRBJ2-1; D is undetermined. This CDR3 has 15 residues. Germline CDR1 and CDR2: SGHKS and YYEKEE (reference sequence). Trimming removed 0 bases at V and 0 bases at J, with 7 bases between. The CDR3 nucleotides read TGTGCCAGCAGCTTGGACCCGAGCTCCTACAATGAGCAGTTCTTC. Its protein is CASSLDPSSYNEQFF.

The chain joins TRBV11-2 to TRBJ1-1; 9 bases agree with TRBD1. With 4 bases clipped from V and 8 bases from J, the junction kept 5 bases outside the gene matches. CDR3 size: 13 residues. Per the germline V gene, CDR1 is SGHAT and CDR2 is FQNNGV. The CDR3 loop reads CASSSNRGLEAFF. The CDR3 DNA sequence: TGTGCCAGCAGCTCGAACAGGGGGCTAGAAGCTTTCTTT.